This TCR beta chain was found in a study of identical twins. Template switching introduced a universal primer site, and the cDNA bore unique molecular identifiers. One entry per CDR3 protein, called by TCRdb with MiXCR from the 5' RACE reads. Of around 240,000 distinct CDR3 sequences detected, approximately 10% appear once; the ten largest clones hold approximately 11%. Germline CDR1 GTSNPN, CDR2 SVGIG (reference sequence). The junction had 4 bases not matched to a gene; V was cut back by 2 bases and J by 1 base. The CDR3 runs to 15 residues. This clonotype has only a few counts. This clonotype was sampled from a middle-aged man in good health. Sequenced: memory T cells sorted from blood. This sequence joins TRBV30 and TRBJ2-3; TRBD2 agrees at 9 bases. The DNA of the CDR3 is TGTGCCTGGAGTTTCGGCGGGGGGGGCACAGATACGCAGTATTTT. This encodes CAWSFGGGGTDTQYF.